Listed below are T cell receptor beta chains from one sample, sequenced in a study of blood T cell repertoires in COVID-19. The assay was immunoSEQ multiplex PCR, and TCRdb's table has in-frame clones only and misses some. This sample has 30,000 or so clones, with roughly 78% found just once. Sequenced material: peripheral blood. Every receptor here comes from a man older than 75 with active or convalescent COVID-19. CDR3s include the opening cysteine and the closing phenylalanine or tryptophan. Each record gives: CDR3 protein, CDR3 DNA, J gene, clone size, D gene, V gene. A D gene is named only where the DNA matches it firmly. Expanded clones are given a class, and other clones once, few, many or no size at all.

CDR3aa: CASSTSGASTDTQYF
CDR3nt: TGCGCCAGCAGCACAAGCGGGGCAAGCACAGATACGCAGTATTTT
j_gene: TRBJ2-3
abundance: NA
d_gene: TRBD2
v_gene: TRBV5-1

CDR3aa: CASRANRDRGLDEQFF
CDR3nt: TGTGCCAGCAGGGCTAACCGGGACAGGGGGCTAGATGAGCAGTTCTTC
j_gene: TRBJ2-1
abundance: NA
d_gene: TRBD1
v_gene: TRBV27

CDR3aa: CASSLDTGFSITGELFF
CDR3nt: TGCGCCAGCAGCTTGGATACAGGGTTTAGTATCACCGGGGAGCTGTTTTTT
j_gene: TRBJ2-2
abundance: NA
d_gene: NA
v_gene: TRBV5-1

CDR3aa: CASSGSVGGEQYF
CDR3nt: TGTGCCAGCAGCGGATCTGTGGGGGGGGAGCAGTATTTT
j_gene: TRBJ2-3
abundance: once
d_gene: TRBD2
v_gene: TRBV7-9

CDR3aa: CASSGGDRGRFF
CDR3nt: TGTGCCAGCAGTGGGGGCGACAGGGGCCGGTTCTTC
j_gene: TRBJ2-1
abundance: NA
d_gene: TRBD1
v_gene: TRBV25-1

CDR3aa: CASSSQREYTGELFF
CDR3nt: TGCGCCAGCAGCTCCCAGCGGGAATACACCGGGGAGCTGTTTTTT
j_gene: TRBJ2-2
abundance: once
d_gene: TRBD2
v_gene: TRBV5-1

CDR3aa: CASSFRAGGGTDTQYF
CDR3nt: TGTGCCAGCAGTTTCCGTGCGGGAGGAGGCACAGATACGCAGTATTTT
j_gene: TRBJ2-3
abundance: NA
d_gene: TRBD2
v_gene: TRBV7-2

CDR3aa: CASSLSESMNTEAFF
CDR3nt: TGTGCCAGCAGTTTATCGGAGTCTATGAACACTGAAGCTTTCTTT
j_gene: TRBJ1-1
abundance: hyperexpanded
d_gene: NA
v_gene: TRBV28

CDR3aa: CASSLVVDIAYEQYF
CDR3nt: TGTGCCAGCAGCTTAGTGGTGGACATTGCCTACGAGCAGTACTTC
j_gene: TRBJ2-7
abundance: NA
d_gene: NA
v_gene: TRBV7-2

CDR3aa: CASSLGEDEQYF
CDR3nt: TGTGCCAGCAGCTTAGGGGAGGACGAGCAGTACTTC
j_gene: TRBJ2-7
abundance: NA
d_gene: NA
v_gene: TRBV7-6

CDR3aa: CASSQTGLAKNIQYF
CDR3nt: TGTGCCAGCAGCCAGACAGGACTAGCCAAAAACATTCAGTACTTC
j_gene: TRBJ2-4
abundance: NA
d_gene: NA
v_gene: TRBV6-5

CDR3aa: CAISESRTDNSPLHF
CDR3nt: TGTGCCATCAGTGAGTCGCGGACAGATAATTCACCCCTCCACTTT
j_gene: TRBJ1-6
abundance: few
d_gene: NA
v_gene: TRBV10-3

CDR3aa: CASRGGQPSYEQYF
CDR3nt: TGTGCCAGCAGGGGAGGACAACCTTCCTACGAGCAGTACTTC
j_gene: TRBJ2-7
abundance: NA
d_gene: NA
v_gene: TRBV27

CDR3aa: CASSATTSGTGWNSPLHF
CDR3nt: TGTGCCAGCAGCGCCACGACCTCCGGGACAGGGTGGAATTCACCCCTCCACTTT
j_gene: TRBJ1-6
abundance: few
d_gene: TRBD1
v_gene: TRBV9

CDR3aa: CASGFDEQYF
CDR3nt: TGTGCCAGCGGGTTCGACGAGCAGTACTTC
j_gene: TRBJ2-7
abundance: NA
d_gene: NA
v_gene: TRBV19

CDR3aa: CASSYTSTPGTGELFF
CDR3nt: TGTGCCAGCAGCTATACTAGCACCCCGGGCACCGGGGAGCTGTTTTTT
j_gene: TRBJ2-2
abundance: NA
d_gene: NA
v_gene: TRBV7-8

CDR3aa: CASSQEAGSSYEQYF
CDR3nt: TGCGCCAGCAGCCAAGAAGCGGGAAGCTCCTACGAGCAGTACTTC
j_gene: TRBJ2-7
abundance: few
d_gene: TRBD2
v_gene: TRBV4-3